This T cell receptor (beta chain) was found in a study of cytomegalovirus exposure and HLA in healthy donors. Study-wide points: Later analysis associated a missense DCLRE1C variant with TCR beta V- and J-gene trimming. Among TCR beta chains, those listed as cytomegalovirus-associated numbered over 150. In a later analysis, an Asian-associated ancestry cluster reportedly showed fewer N-insertions than the 666-donor mean. More clonal expansion characterized HLA-associated TCR beta chains than equally common others in a later analysis.

On this clone: What it binds is not known.

60 Vbeta and 13 Jbeta primers were used in PCR. Data came from immunoSEQ multiplex PCR; TCRdb stores just in-frame clones and leaves some out. This sample's clone table lists around 75,000 clones. Per germline, CDR1 MGHRA and CDR2 YSYEKL. The trim removed 8 bases at V and 4 bases at J, leaving 12 bases unmatched. The CDR3 sequence is 15 residues long. This receptor was taken from a man in his fifties in good health and CMV-seropositive. The sequenced sample consisted of PBMCs. V is TRBV4-1 and J is TRBJ2-5, with 8 bases identical to TRBD1. The DNA for the CDR3 is TGCGCCAGCTCCCCTGCGACAGGGGTCTTAGAGACCCAGTACTTC. This codes for CASSPATGVLETQYF.